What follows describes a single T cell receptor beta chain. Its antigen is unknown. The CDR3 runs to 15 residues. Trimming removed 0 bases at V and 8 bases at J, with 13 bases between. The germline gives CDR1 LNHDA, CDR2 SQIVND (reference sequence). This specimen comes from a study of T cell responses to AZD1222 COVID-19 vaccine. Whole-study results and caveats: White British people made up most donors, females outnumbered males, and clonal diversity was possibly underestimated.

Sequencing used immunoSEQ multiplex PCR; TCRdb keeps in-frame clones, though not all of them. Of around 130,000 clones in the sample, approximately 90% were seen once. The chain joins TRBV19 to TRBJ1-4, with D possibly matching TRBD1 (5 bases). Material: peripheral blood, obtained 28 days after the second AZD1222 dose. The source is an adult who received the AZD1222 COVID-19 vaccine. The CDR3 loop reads CASSIDGTAGEKLFF. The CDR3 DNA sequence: TGTGCCAGTAGTATAGATGGGACCGCGGGAGAAAAACTGTTTTTT.